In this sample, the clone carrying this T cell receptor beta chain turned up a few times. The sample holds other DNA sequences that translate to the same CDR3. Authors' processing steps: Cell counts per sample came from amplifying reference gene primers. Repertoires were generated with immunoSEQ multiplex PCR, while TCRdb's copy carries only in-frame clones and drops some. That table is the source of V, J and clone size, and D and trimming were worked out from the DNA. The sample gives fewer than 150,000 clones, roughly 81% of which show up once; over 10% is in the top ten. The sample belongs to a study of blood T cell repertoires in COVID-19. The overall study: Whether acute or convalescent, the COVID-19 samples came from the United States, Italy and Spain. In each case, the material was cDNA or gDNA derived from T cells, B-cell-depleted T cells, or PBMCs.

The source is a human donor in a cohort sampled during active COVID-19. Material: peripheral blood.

The CDR3 DNA is TGTGCCAGCAGTGTTCGACGGGGGGAGCAGTTCTTC. This sequence encodes CASSVRRGEQFF. The chain combines TRBV12-3 or TRBV12-4 with TRBJ2-1; D might be TRBD2 (6 bases). The CDR3 has 12 amino acids. Trimming took off 5 bases at V and 10 bases at J, with 12 bases between the two ends.